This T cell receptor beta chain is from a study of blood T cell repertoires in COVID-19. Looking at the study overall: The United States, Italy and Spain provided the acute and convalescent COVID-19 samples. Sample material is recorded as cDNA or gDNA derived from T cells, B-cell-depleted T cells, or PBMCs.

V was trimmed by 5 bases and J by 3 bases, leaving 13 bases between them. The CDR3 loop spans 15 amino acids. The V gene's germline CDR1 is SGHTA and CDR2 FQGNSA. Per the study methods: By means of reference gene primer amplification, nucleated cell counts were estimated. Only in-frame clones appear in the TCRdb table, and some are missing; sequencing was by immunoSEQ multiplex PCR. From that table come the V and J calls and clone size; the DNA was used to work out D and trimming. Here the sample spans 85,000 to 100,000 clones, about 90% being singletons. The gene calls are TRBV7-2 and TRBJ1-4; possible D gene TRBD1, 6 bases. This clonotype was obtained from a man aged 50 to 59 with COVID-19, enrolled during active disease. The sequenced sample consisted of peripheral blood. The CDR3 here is CASSATGLANEKLFF. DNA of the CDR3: TGTGCCAGCAGCGCAACAGGGTTGGCTAATGAAAAACTGTTTTTT.